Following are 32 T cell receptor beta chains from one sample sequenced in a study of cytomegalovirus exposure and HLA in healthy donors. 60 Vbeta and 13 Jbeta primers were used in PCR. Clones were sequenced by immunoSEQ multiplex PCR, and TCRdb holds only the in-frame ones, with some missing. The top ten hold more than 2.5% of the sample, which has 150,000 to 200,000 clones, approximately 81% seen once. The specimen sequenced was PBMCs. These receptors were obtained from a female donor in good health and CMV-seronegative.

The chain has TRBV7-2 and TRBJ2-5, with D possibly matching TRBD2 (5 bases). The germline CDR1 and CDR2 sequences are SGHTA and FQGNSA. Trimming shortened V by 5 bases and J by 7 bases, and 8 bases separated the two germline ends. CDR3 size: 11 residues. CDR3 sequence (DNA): TGTGCCAGCAGCCGGGAAGGGACCCAGTACTTC. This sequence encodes CASSREGTQYF.

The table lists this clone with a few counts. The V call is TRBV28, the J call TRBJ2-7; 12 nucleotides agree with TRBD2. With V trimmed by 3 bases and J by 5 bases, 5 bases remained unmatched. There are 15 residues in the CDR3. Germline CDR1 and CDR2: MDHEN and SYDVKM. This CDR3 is CASSLLAGGPHEQYF. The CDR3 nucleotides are TGTGCCAGCAGTTTGCTAGCGGGAGGGCCCCACGAGCAGTACTTC.

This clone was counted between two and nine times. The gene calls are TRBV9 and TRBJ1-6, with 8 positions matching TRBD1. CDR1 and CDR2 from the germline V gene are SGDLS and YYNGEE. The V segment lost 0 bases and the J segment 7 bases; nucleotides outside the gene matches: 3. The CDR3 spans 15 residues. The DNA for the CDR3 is TGTGCCAGCAGCGTAGCGGGACAGGTGAATTCACCCCTCCACTTT. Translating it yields CASSVAGQVNSPLHF.

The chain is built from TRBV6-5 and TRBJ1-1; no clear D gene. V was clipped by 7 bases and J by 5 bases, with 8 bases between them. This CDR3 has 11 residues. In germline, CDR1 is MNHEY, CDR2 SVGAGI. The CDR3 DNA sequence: TGTGCCAGCACCCGAGGGACTGAAGCTTTCTTT. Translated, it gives CASTRGTEAFF.

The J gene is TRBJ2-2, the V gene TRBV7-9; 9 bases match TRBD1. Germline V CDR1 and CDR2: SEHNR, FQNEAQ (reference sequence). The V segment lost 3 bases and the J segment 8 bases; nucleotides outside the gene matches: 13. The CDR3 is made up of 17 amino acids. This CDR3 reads CASSFPNLRDREGELFF. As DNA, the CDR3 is TGTGCCAGCAGCTTTCCAAACCTCCGGGACAGGGAAGGGGAGCTGTTTTTT.

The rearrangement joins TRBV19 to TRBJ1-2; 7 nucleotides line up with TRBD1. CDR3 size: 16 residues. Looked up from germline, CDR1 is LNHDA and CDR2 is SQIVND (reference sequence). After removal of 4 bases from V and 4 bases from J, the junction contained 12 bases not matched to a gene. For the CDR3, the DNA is TGTGCCAGTAGTAAAACCCGGGGACAGCTCATCTATGGCTACACCTTC. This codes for CASSKTRGQLIYGYTF.

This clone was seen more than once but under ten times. In DNA form, the CDR3 reads TGTGCCACCAAGGTTGGGGGCCCAGGCGACATTCAGTACTTC. Its protein product is CATKVGGPGDIQYF. The J gene is TRBJ2-4, the V gene TRBV6-5, with a weak D call TRBD1 (6 bases). Germline loops: CDR1 MNHEY, CDR2 SVGAGI. This CDR3 is built from 14 residues. Deletions cut 10 bases from V and 8 bases from J, with 21 bases between.

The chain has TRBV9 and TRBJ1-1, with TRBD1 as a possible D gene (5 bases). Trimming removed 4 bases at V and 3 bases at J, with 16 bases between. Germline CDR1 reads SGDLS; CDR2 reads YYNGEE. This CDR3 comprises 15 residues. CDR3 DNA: TGTGCCAGCAGCCTCCGGGCCGGCAGGGACACTGAAGCTTTCTTT. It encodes CASSLRAGRDTEAFF.

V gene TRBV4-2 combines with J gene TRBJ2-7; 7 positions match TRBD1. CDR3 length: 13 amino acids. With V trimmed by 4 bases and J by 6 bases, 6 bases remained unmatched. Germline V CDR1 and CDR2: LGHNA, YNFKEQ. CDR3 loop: CASSRGQSGEQYF. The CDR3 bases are TGTGCCAGCAGCCGGGGACAGTCCGGCGAGCAGTACTTC.

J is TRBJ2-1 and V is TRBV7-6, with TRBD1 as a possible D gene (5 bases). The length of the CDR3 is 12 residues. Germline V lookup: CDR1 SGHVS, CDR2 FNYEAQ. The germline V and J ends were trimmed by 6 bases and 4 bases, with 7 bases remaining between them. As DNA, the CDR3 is TGTGCCAGCAGTCCAGGGTACAATGAGCAGTTCTTC. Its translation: CASSPGYNEQFF.

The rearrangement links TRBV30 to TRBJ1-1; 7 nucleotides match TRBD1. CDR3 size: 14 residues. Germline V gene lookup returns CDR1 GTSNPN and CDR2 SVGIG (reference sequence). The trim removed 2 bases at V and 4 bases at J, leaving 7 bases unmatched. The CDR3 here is CAWSPDRAGTEAFF. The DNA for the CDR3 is TGTGCCTGGAGTCCTGACAGGGCTGGCACTGAAGCTTTCTTT.

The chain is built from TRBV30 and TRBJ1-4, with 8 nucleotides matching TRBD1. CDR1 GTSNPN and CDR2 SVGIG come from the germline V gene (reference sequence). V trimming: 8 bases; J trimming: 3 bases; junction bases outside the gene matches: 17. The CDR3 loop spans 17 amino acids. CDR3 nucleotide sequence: TGTGCCGGGGATTGGACAGGGTGGGACTCGGCTAATGAAAAACTGTTTTTT. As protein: CAGDWTGWDSANEKLFF.

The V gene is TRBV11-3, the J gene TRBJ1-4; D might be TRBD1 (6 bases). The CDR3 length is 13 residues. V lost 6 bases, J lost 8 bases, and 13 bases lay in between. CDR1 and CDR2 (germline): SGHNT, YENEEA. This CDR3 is CASSRGAGEKLFF. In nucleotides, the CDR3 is TGTGCCAGCAGTCGGGGGGCAGGAGAAAAACTGTTTTTT.

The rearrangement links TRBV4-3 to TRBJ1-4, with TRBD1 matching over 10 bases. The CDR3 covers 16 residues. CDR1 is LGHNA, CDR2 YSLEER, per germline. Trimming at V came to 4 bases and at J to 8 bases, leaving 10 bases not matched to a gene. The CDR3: CASSRLWDRGPEKLFF. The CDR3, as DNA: TGCGCCAGCAGCCGACTTTGGGACAGGGGCCCGGAAAAACTGTTTTTT.

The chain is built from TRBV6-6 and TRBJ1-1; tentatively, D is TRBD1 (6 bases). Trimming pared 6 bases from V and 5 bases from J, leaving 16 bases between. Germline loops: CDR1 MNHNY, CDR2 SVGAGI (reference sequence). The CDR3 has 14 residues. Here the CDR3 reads CASRTTGKDTEAFF. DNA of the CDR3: TGTGCCAGCAGGACGACAGGAAAGGATACTGAAGCTTTCTTT.

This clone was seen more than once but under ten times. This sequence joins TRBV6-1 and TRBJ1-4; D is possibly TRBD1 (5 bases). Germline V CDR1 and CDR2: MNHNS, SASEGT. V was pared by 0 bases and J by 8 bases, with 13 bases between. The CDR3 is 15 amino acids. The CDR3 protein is CASSEAGGLREKLFF. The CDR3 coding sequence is TGTGCCAGCAGTGAAGCTGGGGGGTTGAGGGAAAAACTGTTTTTT.

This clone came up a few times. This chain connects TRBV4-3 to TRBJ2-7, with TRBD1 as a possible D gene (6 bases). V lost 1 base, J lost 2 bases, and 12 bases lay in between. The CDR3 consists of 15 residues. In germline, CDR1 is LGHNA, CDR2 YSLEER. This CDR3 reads CASSQGLQGAYEQYF. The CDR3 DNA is TGCGCCAGCAGCCAAGGGTTACAGGGCGCCTACGAGCAGTACTTC.

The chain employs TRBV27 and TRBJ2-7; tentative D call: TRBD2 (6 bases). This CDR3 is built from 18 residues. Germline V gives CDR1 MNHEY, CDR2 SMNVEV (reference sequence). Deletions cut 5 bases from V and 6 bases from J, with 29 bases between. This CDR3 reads CASSLGRSGFRESSEQYF. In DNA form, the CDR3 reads TGTGCCAGCAGTCTGGGCCGGTCGGGATTCCGGGAGTCATCCGAGCAGTACTTC.

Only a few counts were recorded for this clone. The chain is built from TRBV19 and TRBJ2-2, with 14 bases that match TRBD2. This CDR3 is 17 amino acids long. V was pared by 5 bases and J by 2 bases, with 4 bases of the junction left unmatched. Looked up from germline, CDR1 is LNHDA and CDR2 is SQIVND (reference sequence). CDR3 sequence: CASSLGTSGRNTGELFF. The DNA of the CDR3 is TGTGCCAGTAGTCTCGGGACTAGCGGGAGAAACACCGGGGAGCTGTTTTTT.

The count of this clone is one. CDR3 in DNA: TGTGCCAGCAGTTTAGGACCCTGGGGAGCTGGCTACACCTTC. Residues: CASSLGPWGAGYTF. The chain is built from TRBV27 and TRBJ1-2; D is uncertain. In germline, CDR1 is MNHEY, CDR2 SMNVEV (reference sequence). Trimming stripped 2 bases from V and 7 bases from J, with 14 bases between. This CDR3 spans 14 amino acids.

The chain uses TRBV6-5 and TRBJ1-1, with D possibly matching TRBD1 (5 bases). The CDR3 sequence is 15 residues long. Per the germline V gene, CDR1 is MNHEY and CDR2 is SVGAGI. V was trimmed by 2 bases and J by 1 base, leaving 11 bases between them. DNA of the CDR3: TGTGCCAGCAGTTACACCCAGGGTAGGAACACTGAAGCTTTCTTT. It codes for CASSYTQGRNTEAFF.

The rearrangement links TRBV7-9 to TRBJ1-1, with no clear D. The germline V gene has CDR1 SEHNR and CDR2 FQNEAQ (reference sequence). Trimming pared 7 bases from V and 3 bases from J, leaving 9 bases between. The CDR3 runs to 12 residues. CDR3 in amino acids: CASTLRDTEAFF. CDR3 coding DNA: TGTGCCAGCACACTTCGGGACACTGAAGCTTTCTTT.

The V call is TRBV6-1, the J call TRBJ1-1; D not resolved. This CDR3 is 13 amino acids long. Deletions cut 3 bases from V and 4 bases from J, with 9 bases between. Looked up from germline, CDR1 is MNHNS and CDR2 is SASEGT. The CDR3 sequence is CASSDAGPTEAFF. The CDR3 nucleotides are TGTGCCAGCAGTGATGCTGGGCCCACTGAAGCTTTCTTT.

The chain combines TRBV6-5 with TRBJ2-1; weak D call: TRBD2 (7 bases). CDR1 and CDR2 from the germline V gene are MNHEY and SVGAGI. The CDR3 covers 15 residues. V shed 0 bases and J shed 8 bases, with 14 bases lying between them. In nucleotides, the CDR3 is TGTGCCAGCAGTTACTCTGGGGGGGGGCCGGATGAGCAGTTCTTC. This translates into CASSYSGGGPDEQFF.

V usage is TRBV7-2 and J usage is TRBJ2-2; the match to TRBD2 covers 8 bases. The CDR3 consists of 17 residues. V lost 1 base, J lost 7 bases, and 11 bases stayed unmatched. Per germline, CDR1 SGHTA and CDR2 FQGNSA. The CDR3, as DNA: TGTGCCAGCAGCTTAGGGGTTCGGGGGGGTGGTAACGGGGAGCTGTTTTTT. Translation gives CASSLGVRGGGNGELFF.

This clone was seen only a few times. CDR3 nucleotides: TGCAGCGTTGGTGGAGATGAAAAACTGTTTTTT. Translating gives CSVGGDEKLFF. V usage is TRBV29-1 and J usage is TRBJ1-4; the D is unclear. With 4 bases removed from V and 6 bases from J, the gap between germline ends came to 6 bases. Per the germline V gene, CDR1 is SQVTM and CDR2 is ANQGSEA. The length of the CDR3 is 11 residues.

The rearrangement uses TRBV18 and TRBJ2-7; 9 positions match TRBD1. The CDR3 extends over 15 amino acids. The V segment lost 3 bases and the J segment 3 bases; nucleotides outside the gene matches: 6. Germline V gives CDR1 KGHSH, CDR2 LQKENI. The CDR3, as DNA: TGTGCCAGCTCACCCCGGACAGGGGCCCTCTACGAGCAGTACTTC. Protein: CASSPRTGALYEQYF.

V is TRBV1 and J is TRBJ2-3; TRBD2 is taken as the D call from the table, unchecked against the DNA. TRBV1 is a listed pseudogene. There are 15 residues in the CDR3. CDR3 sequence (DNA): TGCACCAGCAGCCCTCCGGGACTGTTAAGGGATACGCAGTATTTT. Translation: CTSSPPGLLRDTQYF.

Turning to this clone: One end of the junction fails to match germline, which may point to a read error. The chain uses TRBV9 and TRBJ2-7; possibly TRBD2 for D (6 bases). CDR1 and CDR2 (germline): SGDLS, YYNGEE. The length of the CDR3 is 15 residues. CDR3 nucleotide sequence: TGTGTCAGCAGCCCTGGGGGTGCGACTAGAGACGAGCAGTACTTC. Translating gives CVSSPGGATRDEQYF. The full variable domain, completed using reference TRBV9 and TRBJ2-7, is DSGVTQTPKHLITATGQRVTLRCSPRSGDLSVYWYQQSLDQGLQFLIQYYNGEERAKGNILERFSAQQFPDLHSELNLSSLELGDSALYFCVSSPGGATRDEQYFGPGTRLTVT.

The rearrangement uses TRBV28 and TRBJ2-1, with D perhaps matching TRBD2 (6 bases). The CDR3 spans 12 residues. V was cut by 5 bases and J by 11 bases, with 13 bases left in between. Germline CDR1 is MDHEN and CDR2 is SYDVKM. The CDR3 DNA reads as TGTGCCAGCAGTCCGACGGACTACCAGCAGTTCTTC. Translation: CASSPTDYQQFF. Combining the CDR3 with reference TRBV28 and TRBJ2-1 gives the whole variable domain DVKVTQSSRYLVKRTGEKVFLECVQDMDHENMFWYRQDPGLGLRLIYFSYDVKMKEKGDIPEGYSVSREKKERFSLILESASTNQTSMYLCASSPTDYQQFFGPGTRLTVL.

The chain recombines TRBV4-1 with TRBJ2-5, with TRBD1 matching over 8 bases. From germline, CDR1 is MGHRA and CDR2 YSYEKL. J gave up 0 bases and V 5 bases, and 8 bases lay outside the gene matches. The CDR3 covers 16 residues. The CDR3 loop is CASSGRDRLDQETQYF. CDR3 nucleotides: TGCGCCAGCAGCGGACGGGACAGGCTCGACCAAGAGACCCAGTACTTC.

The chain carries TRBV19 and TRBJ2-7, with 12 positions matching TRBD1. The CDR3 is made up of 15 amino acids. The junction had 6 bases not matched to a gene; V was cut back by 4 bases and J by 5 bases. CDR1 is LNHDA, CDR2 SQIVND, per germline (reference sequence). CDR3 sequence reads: CASSTAGTGGNEQYF. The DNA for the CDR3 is TGTGCCAGTAGTACCGCCGGGACAGGGGGCAACGAGCAGTACTTC.